The present TCR beta chain was sequenced within a study of T-cell memory formation after mild COVID-19. Study-wide points: Most CD4+ clones that shrank were in CM and EM, while CD8+ ones turned up in EMRA.

UMIs and sample barcodes were carried by the TCR alpha and TCR beta cDNA libraries that 5'RACE produced using constant-segment primers. From the 5' RACE reads, TCRdb called clonotypes with MiXCR, one entry per CDR3 protein. The table shows 400,000 to 550,000 distinct CDR3 sequences, with nearly 25% occurring only once. CDR1 and CDR2 from the germline V gene are SGHRS and YFSETQ. The J segment lost 5 bases and the V segment lost 3 bases, leaving 6 bases of the junction unmatched. The CDR3 covers 15 residues. This clonotype was seen a handful of times. Its antigen is undetermined. Sequenced sample: PBMCs or a T cell subset sorted from them (not recorded which). This TCR was sampled from an adult woman who had mild COVID-19 (a few samples of this study predate the infection). Cell type and time point are not known. The gene calls are TRBV5-1 and TRBJ2-3; 10 bases are shared with TRBD2. In nucleotides, the CDR3 is TGCGCCAGCAGCTCCCAGCGGGGGGGCCAAGATACGCAGTATTTT. The encoded protein is CASSSQRGGQDTQYF. The variable domain in full, completed from reference TRBV5-1 and TRBJ2-3, reads KAGVTQTPRYLIKTRGQQVTLSCSPISGHRSVSWYQQTPGQGLQFLFEYFSETQRNKGNFPGRFSGRQFSNSRSEMNVSTLELGDSALYLCASSSQRGGQDTQYFGPGTRLTVL.